This entry lists 22 T cell receptor beta chains sequenced from one sample in a study of shared clonotypes between healthy human individuals. Method: immunoSEQ multiplex PCR; TCRdb's copy keeps in-frame clones and lacks some. The sample lists around 480,000 clones, about 79% seen once, with around 13% in the top ten. Specimen: PBMCs. These receptors originate from a woman aged 40-49 years in good health. Some clones in this sample may be carry-over from other donors' samples.

This chain joins TRBV11-2 and TRBJ2-5; D is uncertain. The CDR3 loop spans 14 amino acids. The germline V gene has CDR1 SGHAT and CDR2 FQNNGV. V lost 5 bases and J lost 0, with 10 bases in between. CDR3 sequence reads: CASSARLNQETQYF. DNA for the CDR3: TGTGCCAGCAGCGCCAGGCTGAACCAAGAGACCCAGTACTTC.

The chain combines TRBV30 with TRBJ1-5; perhaps TRBD1 as D (6 bases). V was cut by 0 bases and J by 6 bases, with 15 bases left in between. This CDR3 is built from 15 residues. Germline V CDR1 and CDR2: GTSNPN, SVGIG (reference sequence). CDR3 coding DNA: TGTGCCTGGAGTGTAGGGGGGGCCCCGGGTCAGCCCCAGCATTTT. Its translation is CAWSVGGAPGQPQHF.

The genes are TRBV19 and TRBJ2-1; the match to TRBD2 covers 13 bases. Germline loops: CDR1 LNHDA, CDR2 SQIVND (reference sequence). J was trimmed by 7 bases and V by 9 bases; bases with no gene match: 6. This CDR3 region has 14 residues. The CDR3 nucleotides are TGTGCCAGCAAGGGACTAGCGGGATTGAATGAGCAGTTCTTC. It codes for CASKGLAGLNEQFF.

This clone was observed once. The chain couples TRBV7-2 to TRBJ2-5; D is undetermined. The CDR3 spans 14 residues. The germline V gene encodes CDR1 SGHTA and CDR2 FQGNSA. V was cut by 3 bases and J by 4 bases, with 12 bases left in between. This CDR3 reads CASSFPKLGETQYF. The CDR3 DNA sequence: TGTGCCAGCAGCTTCCCAAAGTTGGGAGAGACCCAGTACTTC.

The CDR3, as DNA: TGTGCCAGCAGCCCTAGACTAGTGCCTAGGCAGTTCTTC. This gives the protein CASSPRLVPRQFF. J is TRBJ2-1 and V is TRBV11-2, with D possibly TRBD2 on 6 matching bases. The germline gives CDR1 SGHAT, CDR2 FQNNGV. V lost 5 bases and J 12 bases, leaving 17 bases between the germline ends. This CDR3 has 13 amino acids.

The chain recombines TRBV19 with TRBJ2-2; D perhaps matches TRBD2 (6 bases). CDR3 size: 16 residues. Germline loops: CDR1 LNHDA, CDR2 SQIVND (reference sequence). Deletions cut 5 bases from V and 2 bases from J, with 15 bases between. The CDR3 is CASSLNLGGNTGELFF. DNA of the CDR3: TGTGCCAGTAGTCTCAACTTGGGGGGAAACACCGGGGAGCTGTTTTTT.

The CDR3 spells CSVDVSGPYNEQFF. DNA for the CDR3: TGCAGCGTTGATGTTAGCGGGCCCTACAATGAGCAGTTCTTC. The chain links TRBV29-1 to TRBJ2-1; 7 bases are shared with TRBD2. V was pared by 3 bases and J by 2 bases, with 4 bases of the junction left unmatched. This CDR3 is built from 14 residues. CDR1 is SQVTM, CDR2 ANQGSEA, per germline.

The chain links TRBV20-1 to TRBJ2-3; no definite D call. V was clipped by 3 bases and J by 6 bases, with 7 bases between them. Germline V gene sequence: CDR1 DFQATT, CDR2 SNEGSKA (reference sequence). CDR3 size: 11 residues. Here the CDR3 DNA reads TGCAGTGCTAGCCTCATCGATACGCAGTATTTT. Translated: CSASLIDTQYF.

The genes are TRBV7-2 and TRBJ2-7, with 9 bases lining up with TRBD2. V gave up 5 bases and J gave up 4 bases; unmatched junction bases: 6. There are 14 residues in the CDR3. Germline V CDR1 and CDR2: SGHTA, FQGNSA. The CDR3 here is CASSPVAGAYEQYF. DNA of the CDR3: TGTGCCAGCAGCCCAGTAGCGGGAGCGTACGAGCAGTACTTC.

The rearrangement joins TRBV5-1 to TRBJ1-6; D might be TRBD1 (5 bases). CDR1 and CDR2 (germline): SGHRS, YFSETQ. CDR3 size: 15 residues. Trimming took off 0 bases at V and 3 bases at J, with 7 bases between the two ends. The CDR3 DNA reads as TGCGCCAGCAGCTTGGACAGGAGCTATAATTCACCCCTCCACTTT. It yields the protein CASSLDRSYNSPLHF. The whole variable domain, filled in from reference TRBV5-1 and TRBJ1-6, reads KAGVTQTPRYLIKTRGQQVTLSCSPISGHRSVSWYQQTPGQGLQFLFEYFSETQRNKGNFPGRFSGRQFSNSRSEMNVSTLELGDSALYLCASSLDRSYNSPLHFGNGTRLTVT.

V and J are TRBV7-2 and TRBJ2-2, with 8 bases identical to TRBD2. The CDR3 length is 15 residues. Germline V gene data show CDR1 as SGHTA and CDR2 as FQGNSA. The junction had 8 bases not matched to a gene; V was cut back by 5 bases and J by 6 bases. CDR3 in amino acids: CASSTSGSWAGELFF. The CDR3 coding sequence is TGTGCCAGCAGCACTAGCGGTTCGTGGGCCGGGGAGCTGTTTTTT.

The chain uses TRBV4-1 and TRBJ2-1, with TRBD2 matching 11 bases. CDR3 size: 14 residues. CDR1 MGHRA and CDR2 YSYEKL come from the germline V gene. Trimming cost V 3 bases and J 12 bases; bases outside gene matches: 7. Here the CDR3 DNA reads TGCGCCAGCAGCCACCCACTAGCGGGAGAGGTGCAGTTCTTC. This sequence encodes CASSHPLAGEVQFF.

The V and J genes are TRBV7-3 and TRBJ2-1; 9 bases fit TRBD1. The CDR3 consists of 14 residues. Germline V CDR1 and CDR2: SGHTA, FQGTGA. Trimming took 4 bases from V and 7 from J; bases not matched to a gene: 5. The CDR3 loop reads CASSYRDRENEQFF. As DNA, the CDR3 is TGTGCCAGCAGCTACCGGGACAGGGAAAATGAGCAGTTCTTC.

V is TRBV6-1 and J is TRBJ2-1; no clear D. V was clipped by 8 bases and J by 2 bases, with 13 bases between them. The CDR3 covers 14 residues. The germline V gene has CDR1 MNHNS and CDR2 SASEGT. For the CDR3, the DNA is TGTGCCAGCGGTCCGAGTTCACCCTACAATGAGCAGTTCTTC. It is translated as CASGPSSPYNEQFF.

CDR3 region: CASSNPAGFYGYTF. The CDR3 coding sequence is TGTGCCAGTAGTAATCCCGCCGGCTTCTATGGCTACACCTTC. This rearrangement joins TRBV19 to TRBJ1-2; D gene uncertain. The CDR3 runs to 14 residues. Trimming left V 4 bases short and J 4 bases short, with 13 bases between. Germline V gives CDR1 LNHDA, CDR2 SQIVND (reference sequence).

A note on this clone: The same CDR3 can be traced to other DNA sequences in this sample. This rearrangement joins TRBV9 to TRBJ1-4; no reliable D call. V dropped 0 bases and J dropped 6 bases, with 9 bases sitting between them. Germline-derived CDR1 and CDR2 are SGDLS and YYNGEE. The CDR3 is 14 amino acids. The CDR3 loop reads CASSVGPGDEKLFF. Written as DNA, the CDR3 is TGTGCCAGCAGCGTAGGGCCCGGAGATGAAAAACTGTTTTTT. Looking up the rest from reference TRBV9 and TRBJ1-4 gives the full variable domain: DSGVTQTPKHLITATGQRVTLRCSPRSGDLSVYWYQQSLDQGLQFLIQYYNGEERAKGNILERFSAQQFPDLHSELNLSSLELGDSALYFCASSVGPGDEKLFFGSGTQLSVL.

V gene TRBV5-6 combines with J gene TRBJ2-5; D might be TRBD2 (5 bases). V lost 1 base and J 5 bases, leaving 12 bases between the germline ends. This CDR3 has 14 amino acids. Germline values: CDR1 SGHDT, CDR2 YYEEEE. The CDR3 reads CASSLMGVGETQYF. The CDR3 bases are TGTGCCAGCAGCTTGATGGGAGTGGGGGAGACCCAGTACTTC. Complete variable domain (other parts from reference TRBV5-6 and TRBJ2-5): DAGVTQSPTHLIKTRGQQVTLRCSPKSGHDTVSWYQQALGQGPQFIFQYYEEEERQRGNFPDRFSGHQFPNYSSELNVNALLLGDSALYLCASSLMGVGETQYFGPGTRLLVL.

The V call is TRBV30, the J call TRBJ2-1, with 7 bases matching TRBD1. V lost 0 bases and J lost 7; bases outside the gene matches: 6. The CDR3 runs to 14 residues. The germline V gene encodes CDR1 GTSNPN and CDR2 SVGIG (reference sequence). The CDR3 loop reads CAWSVFSQGNEQFF. Here the CDR3 DNA reads TGTGCCTGGAGTGTTTTCTCACAGGGGAATGAGCAGTTCTTC. Drawing the rest from reference TRBV30 and TRBJ2-1, the complete variable domain is SQTIHQWPATLVQPVGSPLSLECTVEGTSNPNLYWYRQAAGRGLQLLFYSVGIGQISSEVPQNLSASRPQDRQFILSSKKLLLSDSGFYLCAWSVFSQGNEQFFGPGTRLTVL.

The chain has TRBV27 and TRBJ1-4; tentatively, D is TRBD1 (6 bases). The CDR3 spans 14 residues. Germline V gives CDR1 MNHEY, CDR2 SMNVEV (reference sequence). With 2 bases removed from V and 7 bases from J, the gap between germline ends came to 11 bases. Here the CDR3 DNA reads TGTGCCAGCAGTTTAAACAGGGCGTCTGAAAAACTGTTTTTT. Translated: CASSLNRASEKLFF.

V and J are TRBV11-2 and TRBJ2-1; maybe TRBD2 (7 bases). Germline CDR1 is SGHAT and CDR2 is FQNNGV. V lost 2 bases to trimming and J lost 5 bases, with 16 bases between them. The CDR3 totals 16 residues. CDR3 sequence (DNA): TGTGCCAGCAGCTTAACGGGGGGCCCTGGTGACAATGAGCAGTTCTTC. As protein: CASSLTGGPGDNEQFF.

The chain is built from TRBV6-5 and TRBJ2-7, with D perhaps matching TRBD2 (5 bases). Germline V gene sequence: CDR1 MNHEY, CDR2 SVGAGI. V lost 6 bases to trimming and J lost 0 bases, with 9 bases between them. The CDR3 consists of 13 residues. The CDR3 region is CASRTRDSYEQYF. CDR3 DNA sequence: TGTGCCAGCAGAACCCGGGACTCCTACGAGCAGTACTTC.

Note on this clone: Additional DNA sequences in this sample encode the identical CDR3. V usage is TRBV19 and J usage is TRBJ1-5; a weak D match, TRBD1 (5 bases). CDR3 length equals 13 residues. The V end lost 4 bases, the J end lost 4 bases, and 8 bases lay between the germline ends. From germline, CDR1 is LNHDA and CDR2 SQIVND (reference sequence). Here the CDR3 reads CASSTDRNQPQHF. Written as DNA, the CDR3 is TGTGCCAGTAGTACTGACAGAAATCAGCCCCAGCATTTT.